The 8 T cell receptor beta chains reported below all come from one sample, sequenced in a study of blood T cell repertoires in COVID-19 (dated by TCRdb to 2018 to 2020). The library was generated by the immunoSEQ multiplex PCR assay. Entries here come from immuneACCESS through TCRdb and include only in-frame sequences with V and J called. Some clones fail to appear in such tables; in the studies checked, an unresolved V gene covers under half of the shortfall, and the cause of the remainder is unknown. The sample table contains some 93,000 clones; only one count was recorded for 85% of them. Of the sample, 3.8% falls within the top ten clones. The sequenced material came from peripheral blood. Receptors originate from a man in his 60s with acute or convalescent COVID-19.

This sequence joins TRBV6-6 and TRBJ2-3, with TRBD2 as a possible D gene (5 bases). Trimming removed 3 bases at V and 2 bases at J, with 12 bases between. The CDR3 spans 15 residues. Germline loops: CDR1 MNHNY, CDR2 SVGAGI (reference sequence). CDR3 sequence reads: CASSYEGSITDTQYF. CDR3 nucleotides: TGTGCCAGCAGTTATGAGGGCAGTATCACAGATACGCAGTATTTT.

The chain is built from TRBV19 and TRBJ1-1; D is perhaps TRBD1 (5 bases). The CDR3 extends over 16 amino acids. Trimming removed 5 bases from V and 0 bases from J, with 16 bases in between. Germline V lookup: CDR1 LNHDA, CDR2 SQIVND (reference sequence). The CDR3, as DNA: TGTGCCAGTAGTCCCGGGACTTTTCCGATGAACACTGAAGCTTTCTTT. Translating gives CASSPGTFPMNTEAFF. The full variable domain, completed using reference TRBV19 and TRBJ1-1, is DGGITQSPKYLFRKEGQNVTLSCEQNLNHDAMYWYRQDPGQGLRLIYYSQIVNDFQKGDIAEGYSVSREKKESFPLTVTSAQKNPTAFYLCASSPGTFPMNTEAFFGQGTRLTVV.

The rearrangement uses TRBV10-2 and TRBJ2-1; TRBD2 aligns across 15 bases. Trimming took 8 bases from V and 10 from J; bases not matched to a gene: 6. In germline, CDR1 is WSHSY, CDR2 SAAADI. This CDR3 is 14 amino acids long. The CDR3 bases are TGCGCCAGCTTCGGGACTAGCGGGAGGCTCGAGCAGTTCTTC. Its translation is CASFGTSGRLEQFF.

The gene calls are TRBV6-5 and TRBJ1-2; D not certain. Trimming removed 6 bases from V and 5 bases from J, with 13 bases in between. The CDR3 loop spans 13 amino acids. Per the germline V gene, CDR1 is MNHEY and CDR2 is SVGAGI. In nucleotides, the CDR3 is TGTGCCAGCAGGGCGGGGATCAATTATGGCTACACCTTC. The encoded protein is CASRAGINYGYTF.

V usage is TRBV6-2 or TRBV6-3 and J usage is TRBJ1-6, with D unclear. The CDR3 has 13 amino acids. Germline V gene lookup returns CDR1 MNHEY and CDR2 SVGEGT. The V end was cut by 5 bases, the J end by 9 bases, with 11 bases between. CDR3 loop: CASSHLASSPLHF. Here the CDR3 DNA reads TGTGCCAGCAGTCACCTGGCAAGTTCACCCCTCCACTTT.

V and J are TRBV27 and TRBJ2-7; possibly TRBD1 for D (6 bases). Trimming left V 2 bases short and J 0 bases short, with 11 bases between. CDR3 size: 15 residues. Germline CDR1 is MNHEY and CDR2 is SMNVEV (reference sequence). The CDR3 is CASSLRQGSSYEQYF. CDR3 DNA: TGTGCCAGCAGTTTACGTCAGGGGAGCTCCTACGAGCAGTACTTC.

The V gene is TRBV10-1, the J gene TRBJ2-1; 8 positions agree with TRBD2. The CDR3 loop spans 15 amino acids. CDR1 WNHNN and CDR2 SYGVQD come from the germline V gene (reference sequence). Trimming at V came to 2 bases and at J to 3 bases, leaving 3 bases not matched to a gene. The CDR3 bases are TGCGCCAGCAGTGAGCGGGAGGGTTTCTACAATGAGCAGTTCTTC. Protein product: CASSEREGFYNEQFF.

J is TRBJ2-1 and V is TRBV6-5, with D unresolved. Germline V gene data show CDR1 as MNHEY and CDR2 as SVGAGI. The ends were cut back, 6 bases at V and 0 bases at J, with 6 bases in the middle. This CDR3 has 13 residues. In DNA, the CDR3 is TGTGCCAGCAGGACTTTCTCCTACAATGAGCAGTTCTTC. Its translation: CASRTFSYNEQFF.